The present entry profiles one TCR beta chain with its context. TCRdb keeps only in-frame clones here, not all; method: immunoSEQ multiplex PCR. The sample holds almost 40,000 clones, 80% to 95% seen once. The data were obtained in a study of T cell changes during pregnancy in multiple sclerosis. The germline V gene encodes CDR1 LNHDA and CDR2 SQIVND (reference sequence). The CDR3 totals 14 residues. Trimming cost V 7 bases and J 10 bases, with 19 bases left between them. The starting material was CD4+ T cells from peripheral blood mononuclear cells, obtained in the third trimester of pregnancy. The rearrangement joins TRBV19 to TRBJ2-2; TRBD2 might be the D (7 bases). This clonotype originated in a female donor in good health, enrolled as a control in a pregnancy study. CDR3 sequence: CASIGGVKGVELFF. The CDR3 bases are TGTGCCAGTATAGGGGGGGTGAAGGGTGTGGAGCTGTTTTTT.